This T cell receptor (beta chain) was sequenced in a study of regulatory T cells in long-lasting Graves disease. The TCR beta library used iRepertoire HTBI primers with Arm-PCR amplification of CDR3. TCRdb passed the multiplex PCR reads through MiXCR, listing each CDR3 protein once. The data contain roughly 500,000 distinct CDR3 sequences, around 21% of them seen just once; the ten biggest clones take up approximately 8%. Trimming stripped 2 bases from V and 0 bases from J, with 9 bases between. The CDR3 is 15 residues long. Per the germline V gene, CDR1 is MDHEN and CDR2 is SYDVKM. Time point given: persistent/refractory GD, antithyroid drugs over 5 years with positive TRAb. Scientists built the TCR library using RNA that was extracted from PBMCs.

Specimen: peripheral blood mononuclear cells (PBMCs), collected when the disease was refractory, from a patient treated with antithyroid drugs. The clonotype was recovered from a female donor with Graves disease. V gene TRBV28 combines with J gene TRBJ2-3, with unresolved D. CDR3 nucleotide sequence: TGTGCCAGCAGTTTAGAAAGCATTAGCACAGATACGCAGTATTTT. As protein: CASSLESISTDTQYF.